Listed below are T cell receptor beta chains from one sample, sequenced in a study of blood T cell repertoires in COVID-19. Some clones are missing from TCRdb's copy, which holds only in-frame ones; the method was immunoSEQ multiplex PCR. The repertoire includes about 280,000 clones, approximately 85% of them detected once, and 8% to 13% sits in the top ten. Sequenced sample: peripheral blood. These TCRs come from a woman in her sixties or seventies with acute or convalescent COVID-19. The conserved cysteine and the conserved F or W are not part of the CDR3 here. D genes are given only for firm matches.

>TRBJ1-1|.|TRBV7-8
ASSLGQLMNTEAF
>TRBJ2-3|TRBD1|TRBV30
AWRHRGATDTQY
>TRBJ1-4|.|TRBV24-1
ATTSEKLF
>TRBJ1-2|.|TRBV30
ASGRGSYT
>TRBJ1-6|.|TRBV7-2
ASSLDLVSPLH
>TRBJ1-5|.|TRBV19
ASSIAQGRNQPQH
>TRBJ1-5|.|TRBV5-5
ASSFSGDQPQH
>TRBJ2-3|TRBD2|TRBV24-1
ATSDFKTLATSTDTQY
>TRBJ2-7|TRBD2|TRBV5-4
ASSSEPGLAFYEQY
>TRBJ1-3|.|TRBV6-5
ASSRQTDSGNTIY
>TRBJ2-1|TRBD2|TRBV5-5
ASSLSGLNYNEQF
>TRBJ2-7|TRBD2|TRBV4-1
ASSPRLASSYEQY
>TRBJ1-1|.|TRBV6-5
ASTPGGVVGRAF
>TRBJ2-1|TRBD2|TRBV5-1
ASSWGGLGPEREF
>TRBJ1-1|.|TRBV7-8
AAHPVGGATEAF
>TRBJ2-7|.|TRBV6-2/TRBV6-3
ASSYSGGNPYEQY
>TRBJ1-2|.|TRBV6-1
ASSDQGGVGGYT
>TRBJ2-5|.|TRBV15
ATSRAGGETQY
>TRBJ2-3|.|TRBV30
AWRRIILTDTQY
>TRBJ2-3|TRBD2|TRBV3-1/TRBV3-2
ASSQQWGGDTQY
>TRBJ1-2|.|TRBV5-1
ASSPGEYGYT
>TRBJ2-7|TRBD1|TRBV3-1/TRBV3-2
ASSQAGTERGEQY
>TRBJ1-2|.|TRBV27
ASSSTGYYGHT
>TRBJ2-1|.|TRBV2
ASSEALYNEQF
>TRBJ1-5|TRBD1|TRBV6-1
ASSLQGAQGQPQH
>TRBJ1-4|TRBD1|TRBV10-2
ASSEPPRTGGKLF
>TRBJ2-2|.|TRBV2
ASGHLNRNGELF
>TRBJ2-1|TRBD2|TRBV7-9
ASSLKAGVYRDNEQF